The 31 T cell receptor beta chains given below trace back to one sample, sequenced in a study of CD8+ T cells in alopecia areata (dated by TCRdb to between 2017 and 2018). The sample's time point, from its label and the paper: roughly 26 weeks on oral tofacitinib. The treatment or condition label on this specimen signifies: oral pan-JAK inhibitor, 5-10 mg twice daily. The library was prepared using the immunoSEQ multiplex PCR assay. For TCR sequencing, RNA was extracted from every sample and reverse transcribed into cDNA to serve as template. Drawn from immuneACCESS, this table holds only the in-frame rearrangements with V and J called that TCRdb kept. Clones are partly lost; checked studies trace under half to an unresolved V gene and leave the rest unexplained. The sample table contains 190,000 or so clones; only one count was recorded for under 60% of them. The leading ten clones occupy roughly 12% of the sample.

This specimen was CD8+ T cells sorted from blood, taken at week 24, from a patient treated with tofacitinib. Source of these receptors: a human donor with alopecia areata.

V gene TRBV11-2 combines with J gene TRBJ2-1, with D perhaps TRBD1 or TRBD2 (6 bases each). In germline, CDR1 is SGHAT, CDR2 FQNNGV. V lost 5 bases and J lost 10, with 18 bases in between. The CDR3 loop spans 14 amino acids. The CDR3 here is CASSPPRPGGEQFF. The CDR3 DNA follows: TGTGCCAGCAGCCCTCCGCGGCCCGGGGGCGAGCAGTTCTTC. The full variable domain, with the rest looked up from reference TRBV11-2 and TRBJ2-1, is EAGVAQSPRYKIIEKRQSVAFWCNPISGHATLYWYQQILGQGPKLLIQFQNNGVVDDSQLPKDRFSAERLKGVDSTLKIQPAKLEDSAVYLCASSPPRPGGEQFFGPGTRLTVL.

Here the CDR3 reads CASENRGRDGYTF. The CDR3, as DNA: TGTGCCAGCGAGAACAGGGGCCGGGATGGCTACACCTTC. The chain carries TRBV25-1 and TRBJ1-2, with 7 bases aligning to TRBD1. CDR1 MGHDK and CDR2 SYGVNS come from the germline V gene. This CDR3 is 13 amino acids long. The trim removed 8 bases at V and 6 bases at J, leaving 9 bases unmatched.

The chain joins TRBV5-1 to TRBJ1-2, with 7 bases lining up with TRBD1. Germline V gene data show CDR1 as SGHRS and CDR2 as YFSETQ. V lost 4 bases and J lost 4; bases outside the gene matches: 1. CDR3 length: 12 amino acids. The CDR3 DNA sequence: TGCGCCAGCAGCGACAGGGTCTATGGCTACACCTTC. Amino acids: CASSDRVYGYTF. The full variable domain, rest sourced from reference TRBV5-1 and TRBJ1-2, is KAGVTQTPRYLIKTRGQQVTLSCSPISGHRSVSWYQQTPGQGLQFLFEYFSETQRNKGNFPGRFSGRQFSNSRSEMNVSTLELGDSALYLCASSDRVYGYTFGSGTRLTVV.

The chain joins TRBV6-4 to TRBJ1-2, with D possibly matching TRBD1 (6 bases). V was cut by 3 bases and J by 4 bases, with 15 bases left in between. The germline CDR1 and CDR2 sequences are MRHNA and SNTAGT. CDR3 size: 15 residues. The DNA of the CDR3 is TGTGCCAGCAGTGAAGGAGTTGGGACAAGCTATGGCTACACCTTC. Its translation: CASSEGVGTSYGYTF.

In DNA form, the CDR3 reads TGCAGCGTTGAAATTGGGACAACCTCCTACGAGCAGTACTTC. It yields the protein CSVEIGTTSYEQYF. The chain uses TRBV29-1 and TRBJ2-7; TRBD1 might be the D (6 bases). The CDR3 loop spans 14 amino acids. CDR1 is SQVTM and CDR2 is ANQGSEA in the germline V gene. V shed 2 bases and J shed 0 bases, with 11 bases lying between them.

This clone was seen just once. This chain links TRBV29-1 with TRBJ1-5; D not certain. CDR1 SQVTM and CDR2 ANQGSEA come from the germline V gene. V shed 4 bases and J shed 2 bases, with 9 bases lying between them. The CDR3 is 13 amino acids. Here the CDR3 reads CSVAVDGNQPQHF. In DNA form, the CDR3 reads TGCAGCGTTGCGGTAGACGGCAATCAGCCCCAGCATTTT.

This clone has a handful of counts. The V call is TRBV30, the J call TRBJ2-2; tentatively, D is TRBD1 (5 bases). Germline V gene sequence: CDR1 GTSNPN, CDR2 SVGIG (reference sequence). The CDR3 is 13 amino acids. Trimming stripped 3 bases from V and 6 bases from J, with 11 bases between. The CDR3 is CAWSWGGSGELFF. The DNA for the CDR3 is TGTGCCTGGAGCTGGGGCGGCTCCGGGGAGCTGTTTTTT.

This clone is a singleton in its sample. The genes are TRBV13 and TRBJ2-2, with D unresolved. Germline V gene data show CDR1 as PRHDT and CDR2 as FYEKMQ (reference sequence). The CDR3 runs to 12 residues. With 5 bases removed from V and 1 base from J, the gap between germline ends came to 2 bases. In nucleotides, the CDR3 is TGTGCCAGCAGCGGGAACACCGGGGAGCTGTTTTTT. It specifies CASSGNTGELFF.

The chain combines TRBV13 with TRBJ2-3, with D perhaps matching TRBD1 (6 bases). V gave up 5 bases and J gave up 4 bases, with 22 bases separating them. The length of the CDR3 is 17 residues. Per the germline V gene, CDR1 is PRHDT and CDR2 is FYEKMQ (reference sequence). The CDR3 coding sequence is TGTGCCAGCAGCGGCCGATCCGGGACATCACTCCCAGATACGCAGTATTTT. Amino acids: CASSGRSGTSLPDTQYF.

This clone was seen a handful of times. The V and J genes are TRBV10-3 and TRBJ2-5; D possibly corresponds to TRBD2 (7 bases). CDR1 and CDR2 from the germline V gene are ENHRY and SYGVKD. V gave up 8 bases and J gave up 5 bases, with 18 bases separating them. This CDR3 comprises 14 residues. The CDR3 region is CAIGAAGASETQYF. The CDR3 bases are TGTGCCATCGGGGCGGCGGGGGCAAGTGAGACCCAGTACTTC.

The rearrangement joins TRBV4-1 to TRBJ1-5, with 10 bases fitting TRBD1. Germline V gene sequence: CDR1 MGHRA, CDR2 YSYEKL. This CDR3 is built from 17 residues. V lost 2 bases and J lost 7; bases outside the gene matches: 11. CDR3 protein: CASSQIATGTGEQPQHF. The CDR3 DNA follows: TGCGCCAGCAGCCAAATAGCCACAGGGACAGGGGAACAGCCCCAGCATTTT.

The chain has TRBV19 and TRBJ1-5; 8 nucleotides align to TRBD1. The CDR3 consists of 12 residues. CDR1 and CDR2 from the germline V gene are LNHDA and SQIVND (reference sequence). Trimming took 10 bases from V and 9 from J; bases not matched to a gene: 8. The CDR3 DNA reads as TGTGCCACGACGACAGGGGTTTTGCCCCAGCATTTT. This translates into CATTTGVLPQHF.

The J gene is TRBJ2-1, the V gene TRBV27, with 8 positions matching TRBD1. After removal of 3 bases from V and 10 bases from J, the junction contained 8 bases not matched to a gene. The CDR3 runs 14 residues. Germline CDR1 and CDR2: MNHEY and SMNVEV (reference sequence). For the CDR3, the DNA is TGTGCCAGCAGTTTCACAGGGGGACGAGAGGAGCAGTTCTTC. Amino acids: CASSFTGGREEQFF.

The CDR3 region is CASSHLAGGPRHPQETQYF. The CDR3 DNA sequence: TGCGCCAGCAGTCACCTAGCGGGGGGACCGCGCCACCCCCAAGAGACCCAGTACTTC. The chain couples TRBV23-1 to TRBJ2-5, with TRBD2 matching 11 bases. TRBV23-1 is placed among ORFs of uncertain function. The CDR3 loop spans 19 amino acids. The V segment lost 3 bases and the J segment 1 base; nucleotides outside the gene matches: 13.

V usage is TRBV23-1 and J usage is TRBJ1-1; a weak D match, TRBD1 (6 bases). TRBV23-1 counts as an open reading frame of uncertain function. Trimming took off 6 bases at V and 2 bases at J, with 13 bases between the two ends. The CDR3 has 14 residues. CDR3 DNA sequence: TGCGCCAGCAGACGACAGGCCCGTAACACTGAAGCTTTCTTT. Its translation: CASRRQARNTEAFF.

Only a few counts were recorded for this clone. The chain is built from TRBV5-1 and TRBJ1-1, with D perhaps TRBD1 (6 bases). Trimming removed 4 bases at V and 2 bases at J, with 15 bases between. Germline lookup yields CDR1 SGHRS and CDR2 YFSETQ. The CDR3 is made up of 15 amino acids. CDR3 loop: CASSPEGGHNTEAFF. CDR3 bases: TGCGCCAGCAGCCCGGAAGGGGGGCACAACACTGAAGCTTTCTTT. Full variable domain (remainder filled in from reference TRBV5-1 and TRBJ1-1): KAGVTQTPRYLIKTRGQQVTLSCSPISGHRSVSWYQQTPGQGLQFLFEYFSETQRNKGNFPGRFSGRQFSNSRSEMNVSTLELGDSALYLCASSPEGGHNTEAFFGQGTRLTVV.

This clone was observed a handful of times. The V and J genes are TRBV2 and TRBJ2-5; TRBD1 agrees at 7 bases. The V gene end was trimmed by 3 bases and the J gene end by 2 bases; junction bases not matched to a gene: 12. CDR1 SNHLY and CDR2 FYNNEI come from the germline V gene. CDR3 length equals 17 residues. CDR3 DNA: TGTGCCAGCAGTGATAACGAACAGGGGCCAGATCAAGAGACCCAGTACTTC. This gives the protein CASSDNEQGPDQETQYF.

J is TRBJ2-3 and V is TRBV7-9; no clear D gene. Deletions cut 4 bases from V and 7 bases from J, with 3 bases between. In germline, CDR1 is SEHNR, CDR2 FQNEAQ (reference sequence). The length of the CDR3 is 10 residues. CDR3 amino acids: CASSSNTQYF. CDR3 coding DNA: TGTGCCAGCAGCTCCAATACGCAGTATTTT.

This clone came up a few times. The V and J genes are TRBV5-6 and TRBJ1-5, with TRBD1 as a possible D gene (5 bases). Trimming removed 1 base from V and 0 bases from J, with 11 bases in between. Looked up from germline, CDR1 is SGHDT and CDR2 is YYEEEE. CDR3 length: 16 residues. CDR3 in amino acids: CASSLQGWDSNQPQHF. The CDR3 region has the DNA TGTGCCAGCAGCTTGCAGGGCTGGGATAGCAATCAGCCCCAGCATTTT.

This clone was observed a few times. The chain uses TRBV14 and TRBJ2-1, with unresolved D. Germline CDR1 reads SGHDN; CDR2 reads FVKESK. The CDR3 loop spans 11 amino acids. Trimming removed 5 bases at V and 12 bases at J, with 11 bases between. The CDR3 nucleotides are TGTGCCAGCAGCTTGGGTTCCCTGCAGTTCTTC. Encoded protein: CASSLGSLQFF. The whole variable domain, remainder taken from reference TRBV14 and TRBJ2-1, is EAGVTQFPSHSVIEKGQTVTLRCDPISGHDNLYWYRRVMGKEIKFLLHFVKESKQDESGMPNNRFLAERTGGTYSTLKVQPAELEDSGVYFCASSLGSLQFFGPGTRLTVL.

The V gene is TRBV5-6, the J gene TRBJ1-1; 7 bases fit TRBD1. Germline-derived CDR1 and CDR2 are SGHDT and YYEEEE. This CDR3 is built from 15 residues. Trimming at V came to 2 bases and at J to 1 base, leaving 5 bases not matched to a gene. The CDR3 bases are TGTGCCAGCAGCTTAGAAGGGACAGCGAACACTGAAGCTTTCTTT. It encodes CASSLEGTANTEAFF. Using reference TRBV5-6 and TRBJ1-1 for the parts outside the CDR3, the full variable domain is DAGVTQSPTHLIKTRGQQVTLRCSPKSGHDTVSWYQQALGQGPQFIFQYYEEEERQRGNFPDRFSGHQFPNYSSELNVNALLLGDSALYLCASSLEGTANTEAFFGQGTRLTVV.

The V call is TRBV6-6, the J call TRBJ1-1; D uncertain. The V gene's germline CDR1 is MNHNY and CDR2 SVGAGI (reference sequence). This CDR3 comprises 15 residues. Trimming took 5 bases from V and 3 from J, leaving 16 bases between them. The CDR3 is CASSPNSRFDTEAFF. The CDR3 coding sequence is TGTGCCAGCAGTCCCAACAGTCGCTTCGACACTGAAGCTTTCTTT.

This clone was detected only a few times. The V call is TRBV19, the J call TRBJ2-2, with D maybe TRBD1 (5 bases). CDR3 length: 15 residues. Germline CDR1 and CDR2: LNHDA and SQIVND (reference sequence). The V end lost 3 bases, the J end lost 6 bases, and 14 bases lay between the germline ends. The CDR3 DNA follows: TGTGCCAGTAGTATGGGGCCAGGAGTGTCCGGGGAGCTGTTTTTT. It translates to CASSMGPGVSGELFF.

The J gene is TRBJ2-1, the V gene TRBV27; 8 nucleotides align to TRBD1. Trimming removed 4 bases from V and 4 bases from J; junction bases left unmatched: 6. Germline CDR1 and CDR2: MNHEY and SMNVEV (reference sequence). The CDR3 loop spans 15 amino acids. The CDR3 bases are TGTGCCAGCAGTTCAACGGGACAGGAATACAATGAGCAGTTCTTC. Protein: CASSSTGQEYNEQFF.

In this sample, this clone turned up a few times. The chain links TRBV27 to TRBJ2-3; D is unclear. The CDR3 is 18 residues long. Deletions cut 7 bases from V and 0 bases from J, with 23 bases between. The germline CDR1 and CDR2 sequences are MNHEY and SMNVEV (reference sequence). This CDR3 is CASKQFPPSSRSTDTQYF. The CDR3 bases are TGTGCCAGCAAGCAGTTCCCGCCGAGCAGCCGAAGCACAGATACGCAGTATTTT.

The rearrangement links TRBV5-6 to TRBJ2-5; 12 positions match TRBD1. The CDR3 has 15 residues. Germline lookup yields CDR1 SGHDT and CDR2 YYEEEE. Germline trimming cut 2 bases from V and 6 bases from J; bases unmatched to any gene: 5. The CDR3 DNA is TGTGCCAGCAGCTTCGGGACAGGGGGCGGGAAGACCCAGTACTTC. This gives the protein CASSFGTGGGKTQYF.

The CDR3 sequence is CASTGPQDNEQFF. CDR3 sequence (DNA): TGTGCCAGCACAGGGCCCCAAGACAATGAGCAGTTCTTC. This sequence joins TRBV2 and TRBJ2-1; a weak D match, TRBD1 (5 bases). Germline assignment: CDR1 SNHLY and CDR2 FYNNEI. The CDR3 is 13 amino acids. V lost 7 bases and J lost 5, with 12 bases in between.

The sample holds one count of this clone. V usage is TRBV6-5 and J usage is TRBJ2-5; 8 nucleotides align to TRBD1. The CDR3 contains 14 residues. Germline CDR1 and CDR2: MNHEY and SVGAGI. V was pared by 5 bases and J by 1 base, with 3 bases of the junction left unmatched. In DNA form, the CDR3 reads TGTGCCAGCAGTCCCACAGGGGGCCAAGAGACCCAGTACTTC. Translation gives CASSPTGGQETQYF.

The J gene is TRBJ2-7, the V gene TRBV2; the D gene could be TRBD1 or TRBD2 (5 bases each). The ends were cut back, 9 bases at V and 0 bases at J, with 9 bases in the middle. The CDR3 contains 12 residues. Germline V CDR1 and CDR2: SNHLY, FYNNEI. CDR3 in DNA: TGTGCCAGAGGGGAGAGCTCCTACGAGCAGTACTTC. This encodes CARGESSYEQYF.

The genes are TRBV9 and TRBJ2-1; 9 bases match TRBD2. V was clipped by 0 bases and J by 3 bases; unmatched bases: 4. This CDR3 has 16 amino acids. Germline CDR1 is SGDLS and CDR2 is YYNGEE. DNA for the CDR3: TGTGCCAGCAGCGTAGGTGTAGCGGGGGTCTACAATGAGCAGTTCTTC. Its protein product is CASSVGVAGVYNEQFF.

In this sample, this clone turned up once. The chain has TRBV2 and TRBJ1-6; the D gene is possibly TRBD1 (5 bases). V was trimmed by 2 bases and J by 7 bases, leaving 12 bases between them. Germline loops: CDR1 SNHLY, CDR2 FYNNEI. The CDR3 has 15 amino acids. CDR3 sequence reads: CASSEMNRLNSPLHF. CDR3 coding DNA: TGTGCCAGCAGTGAAATGAACAGGCTAAATTCACCCCTCCACTTT. Based on the CDR3 plus reference TRBV2 and TRBJ1-6, the full variable domain is EPEVTQTPSHQVTQMGQEVILRCVPISNHLYFYWYRQILGQKVEFLVSFYNNEISEKSEIFDDQFSVERPDGSNFTLKIRSTKLEDSAMYFCASSEMNRLNSPLHFGNGTRLTVT.